The rows below give T cell receptor beta chains drawn from one sample of a study of metastatic and nonmetastatic thyroid tumors. TCRdb re-called the PCR reads via MiXCR. The sample records about 59,000 clones, 25% to 30% being singletons. Sequenced input: blood. Source of these receptors: a female donor with papillary thyroid cancer or a benign thyroid nodule (not recorded which). Some clones in this sample may be carry-over from other donors' samples. CDR3s include the opening cysteine and the closing phenylalanine or tryptophan. The order of the fields is D gene, clone size, J gene, V gene, CDR3 DNA, CDR3 protein. D genes are given only for firm matches. Some rows mark clone size as missing; the rest say once, few, many or name a class of expanded clone.

d_gene: .
abundance: .
j_gene: TRBJ2-7
v_gene: TRBV11-2
CDR3nt: TGTGCCAGCAGCTTAATGTCCGAAGGGAGAGGGGAGCAGTACTTC
CDR3aa: CASSLMSEGRGEQYF

d_gene: TRBD1
abundance: few
j_gene: TRBJ1-1
v_gene: TRBV12-3/TRBV12-4
CDR3nt: TGTGCCAGCAGACCTACAGGGGATAACACTGAAGCTTTCTTT
CDR3aa: CASRPTGDNTEAFF

d_gene: .
abundance: .
j_gene: TRBJ1-5
v_gene: TRBV11-2
CDR3nt: TGTGCCAGCAGCTCAGTTAAGGGACACCAGAATCAGCCCCAGCATTTT
CDR3aa: CASSSVKGHQNQPQHF

d_gene: TRBD2
abundance: .
j_gene: TRBJ2-3
v_gene: TRBV2
CDR3nt: TGTGCCAGCAGCCGACGGACTAGCGGGGGGCCAGATACGCAGTATTTT
CDR3aa: CASSRRTSGGPDTQYF

d_gene: .
abundance: many
j_gene: TRBJ2-1
v_gene: TRBV7-2
CDR3nt: TGTGCCAGCAGCCAGGCGGTAGCGGTTTACAATGAGCAGTTCTTC
CDR3aa: CASSQAVAVYNEQFF

d_gene: .
abundance: few
j_gene: TRBJ1-2
v_gene: TRBV12-3/TRBV12-4
CDR3nt: TGTGCCAGCAGTTTAGGGGGGCTGAGCGGCTACACCTTC
CDR3aa: CASSLGGLSGYTF

d_gene: TRBD2
abundance: .
j_gene: TRBJ2-1
v_gene: TRBV7-3
CDR3nt: TGTGCCAGCAGCTTAACTGGACTAGTCGATGAGCAGTTCTTC
CDR3aa: CASSLTGLVDEQFF

d_gene: .
abundance: .
j_gene: TRBJ1-6
v_gene: TRBV6-2/TRBV6-3
CDR3nt: TGTGCCAGCAGCCCGGACACGGACCGACTTTATTCACCCCTCCACTTT
CDR3aa: CASSPDTDRLYSPLHF

d_gene: .
abundance: few
j_gene: TRBJ1-2
v_gene: TRBV6-1
CDR3nt: TGTGCCAGCAGTGTGACAGTCAACTATGGCTACACCTTC
CDR3aa: CASSVTVNYGYTF

d_gene: .
abundance: once
j_gene: TRBJ2-2
v_gene: TRBV12-3/TRBV12-4
CDR3nt: TGTGCCAGCAGTTTAGTCTGGACTCTCGCACCCCGAACAAACACCGGGGAGCTGTTTTTT
CDR3aa: CASSLVWTLAPRTNTGELFF

d_gene: TRBD2
abundance: few
j_gene: TRBJ2-1
v_gene: TRBV20-1
CDR3nt: TGCAGTGCTAGAGAAAGACTAGCGGGCTACAATGAGCAGTTCTTC
CDR3aa: CSARERLAGYNEQFF

d_gene: .
abundance: few
j_gene: TRBJ2-1
v_gene: TRBV9
CDR3nt: TGTGCCAGCAGTACGATAGGGAGCTCCTACAATGAGCAGTTCTTC
CDR3aa: CASSTIGSSYNEQFF

d_gene: .
abundance: once
j_gene: TRBJ1-2
v_gene: TRBV20-1
CDR3nt: TGCAGCGCCCTCCCCTGGACGGGGCAGTACTATGGCTACACCTTC
CDR3aa: CSALPWTGQYYGYTF

d_gene: TRBD1
abundance: .
j_gene: TRBJ1-1
v_gene: TRBV15
CDR3nt: TGTGCCACCAGCAGAGCGGACAGGGTCTTCGACACTGAAGCTTTCTTT
CDR3aa: CATSRADRVFDTEAFF

d_gene: TRBD2
abundance: many
j_gene: TRBJ2-5
v_gene: TRBV2
CDR3nt: TGTGCCAGCAGTGAAGACCTAGCGGGAGCCGAAGGAGAGACCCAGTACTTC
CDR3aa: CASSEDLAGAEGETQYF

d_gene: .
abundance: .
j_gene: TRBJ2-7
v_gene: TRBV30
CDR3nt: TGTGCCTGGAGTGTCCCGAACTGGGACGAGCAGTACTTC
CDR3aa: CAWSVPNWDEQYF

d_gene: TRBD1
abundance: .
j_gene: TRBJ1-2
v_gene: TRBV4-2
CDR3nt: TGTGCCAGCAGCGACCGGGACAGGGGGGACACCCTCTATGGCTACACCTTC
CDR3aa: CASSDRDRGDTLYGYTF

d_gene: TRBD2
abundance: medium-sized
j_gene: TRBJ2-3
v_gene: TRBV12-3/TRBV12-4
CDR3nt: TGTGCCAGCAGTTTCGGGGGGGCAGATACGCAGTATTTT
CDR3aa: CASSFGGADTQYF

d_gene: TRBD1
abundance: few
j_gene: TRBJ2-3
v_gene: TRBV12-3/TRBV12-4
CDR3nt: TGTGCCAGCAGTTTAAGAAGGGGGCGAGGAGATACGCAGTATTTT
CDR3aa: CASSLRRGRGDTQYF

d_gene: .
abundance: .
j_gene: TRBJ1-1
v_gene: TRBV30
CDR3nt: TGTGCCTGGAGTTCCGAATTTCTGACTGAAGCTTTCTTT
CDR3aa: CAWSSEFLTEAFF

d_gene: TRBD1
abundance: .
j_gene: TRBJ2-7
v_gene: TRBV4-2
CDR3nt: TGTGCCAGCAGCCAAGATACAGGGGCCTACGAGCAGTACTTC
CDR3aa: CASSQDTGAYEQYF

d_gene: TRBD2
abundance: .
j_gene: TRBJ2-3
v_gene: TRBV19
CDR3nt: TGTGCCAGTAGTAGGGTCGCAACTAGCGGGCTGAGCACAGATACGCAGTATTTT
CDR3aa: CASSRVATSGLSTDTQYF

d_gene: .
abundance: few
j_gene: TRBJ2-5
v_gene: TRBV6-1
CDR3nt: TGTGCCAGGAACCCAGGGGAGACCCAGTACTTC
CDR3aa: CARNPGETQYF

d_gene: .
abundance: .
j_gene: TRBJ2-3
v_gene: TRBV5-1
CDR3nt: TGCGCCAGCAACTTACAGGGTGGGGCAGATACGCAGTATTTT
CDR3aa: CASNLQGGADTQYF

d_gene: TRBD2
abundance: .
j_gene: TRBJ2-1
v_gene: TRBV20-1
CDR3nt: TGCAGTGCTTTCGGGAGGGGATCCTACAATGAGCAGTTCTTC
CDR3aa: CSAFGRGSYNEQFF

d_gene: TRBD2
abundance: .
j_gene: TRBJ2-1
v_gene: TRBV9
CDR3nt: TGTGCCAGCAGCCCAGGACTAGCGGGCCGCAGCTCCTACAATGAGCAGTTCTTC
CDR3aa: CASSPGLAGRSSYNEQFF

d_gene: TRBD1
abundance: few
j_gene: TRBJ1-6
v_gene: TRBV6-1
CDR3nt: TGTGCCAGCAGGGCGGACAGGAGTTATAATTCACCCCTCCACTTT
CDR3aa: CASRADRSYNSPLHF

d_gene: TRBD1
abundance: few
j_gene: TRBJ2-7
v_gene: TRBV6-2/TRBV6-3
CDR3nt: TGTGCCAGCAGTCTCTTGGGACAGAACTACGAGCAGTACTTC
CDR3aa: CASSLLGQNYEQYF

d_gene: TRBD2
abundance: .
j_gene: TRBJ2-7
v_gene: TRBV12-3/TRBV12-4
CDR3nt: TGTGCCAGCAGTCCCGGGGGGGTCGAGCAGTACTTC
CDR3aa: CASSPGGVEQYF

d_gene: .
abundance: .
j_gene: TRBJ2-7
v_gene: TRBV12-3/TRBV12-4
CDR3nt: TGTGCCAGCAGTTTAAGCTCGACCCTCGAGCAGTACTTC
CDR3aa: CASSLSSTLEQYF

d_gene: .
abundance: many
j_gene: TRBJ2-3
v_gene: TRBV5-1
CDR3nt: TGCGCCAGCAAGGCAGGGGGGTACCGGACAGATACGCAGTATTTT
CDR3aa: CASKAGGYRTDTQYF

d_gene: .
abundance: many
j_gene: TRBJ1-4
v_gene: TRBV19
CDR3nt: TGTGCCAGTAGTGGTCAGGGGAGTGCAAAACTGTTTTTT
CDR3aa: CASSGQGSAKLFF

d_gene: .
abundance: few
j_gene: TRBJ1-2
v_gene: TRBV12-3/TRBV12-4
CDR3nt: TGTGCCAGCTCCTCGGGGCCGGGGAACTATGGCTACACCTTC
CDR3aa: CASSSGPGNYGYTF

d_gene: TRBD2
abundance: medium-sized
j_gene: TRBJ2-1
v_gene: TRBV7-8
CDR3nt: TGTGCCAGCAGCTTTGGACTAGCGGATAGGGATGAGCAGTTCTTC
CDR3aa: CASSFGLADRDEQFF

d_gene: TRBD2
abundance: many
j_gene: TRBJ2-3
v_gene: TRBV10-3
CDR3nt: TGTGCCATCAGTGGTAAGGGACTAGCGGGAGATACGCAGTATTTT
CDR3aa: CAISGKGLAGDTQYF

d_gene: TRBD1
abundance: .
j_gene: TRBJ1-5
v_gene: TRBV11-2
CDR3nt: TGTGCCAGCAGCGGTCCACACAGGGGGTCCAATAGCAATCAGCCCCAGCATTTT
CDR3aa: CASSGPHRGSNSNQPQHF

d_gene: .
abundance: large
j_gene: TRBJ2-7
v_gene: TRBV6-5
CDR3nt: TGTGCCAGCAGTTACGCTGATGGATACGAGCAGTACTTC
CDR3aa: CASSYADGYEQYF

d_gene: .
abundance: .
j_gene: TRBJ1-5
v_gene: TRBV6-6
CDR3nt: TGTGCCAGCAGTTACGGTCAGGGCAGGAGGGGCAATCAGCCCCAGCATTTT
CDR3aa: CASSYGQGRRGNQPQHF

d_gene: .
abundance: .
j_gene: TRBJ1-2
v_gene: TRBV6-1
CDR3nt: TGTGCCAGCAGTGAAGAGGGGAGGGGAGGCTACACCTTC
CDR3aa: CASSEEGRGGYTF